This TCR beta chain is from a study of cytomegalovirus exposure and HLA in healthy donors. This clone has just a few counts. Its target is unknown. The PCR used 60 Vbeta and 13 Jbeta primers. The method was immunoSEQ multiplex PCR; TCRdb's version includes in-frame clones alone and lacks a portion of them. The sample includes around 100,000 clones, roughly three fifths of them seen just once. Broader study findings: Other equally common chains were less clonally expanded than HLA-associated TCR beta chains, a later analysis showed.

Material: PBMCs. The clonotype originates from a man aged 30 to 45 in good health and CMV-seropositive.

The CDR3 DNA sequence: TGTGCCAGCAAGATACAGGGGAGGAGCAATCAGCCCCAGCATTTT. This encodes CASKIQGRSNQPQHF. The chain links TRBV2 to TRBJ1-5; 7 bases fit TRBD1. V was clipped by 7 bases and J by 1 base; unmatched bases: 7. The CDR3 is 15 residues long. From germline, CDR1 is SNHLY and CDR2 FYNNEI.